These 32 T cell receptor beta chains share one sample of origin, sequenced in a study of identical twins. TCRdb re-called the 5' RACE reads through MiXCR, storing one row per CDR3 protein. The table has 450,000 or so distinct CDR3 sequences, about 14% seen once; the top ten hold about 0.54%. This sample also belongs to another study, concerning yellow fever vaccine responses in identical twins.

The sequencing input was CD4+ T cells sorted from blood. The receptors come from a woman under 30 in good health.

The V gene is TRBV7-2, the J gene TRBJ2-3, with D hard to call. There are 11 residues in the CDR3. Per germline, CDR1 SGHTA and CDR2 FQGNSA. V gave up 5 bases and J gave up 7 bases, with 7 bases separating them. CDR3 region: CASSGRNTQYF. DNA of the CDR3: TGTGCCAGCAGCGGACGAAATACGCAGTATTTT. Together with reference TRBV7-2 and TRBJ2-3, the CDR3 gives the full variable domain: GAGVSQSPSNKVTEKGKDVELRCDPISGHTALYWYRQSLGQGLEFLIYFQGNSAPDKSGLPSDRFSAERTGGSVSTLTIQRTQQEDSAVYLCASSGRNTQYFGPGTRLTVL.

This clonotype came up many times. This chain uses TRBV29-1 with TRBJ2-1; D not certain. Trimming took off 2 bases at V and 6 bases at J, with 8 bases between the two ends. Germline values: CDR1 SQVTM, CDR2 ANQGSEA. The CDR3 length is 12 residues. CDR3 sequence reads: CSVEKGINEQFF. The CDR3 DNA reads as TGCAGCGTTGAAAAAGGCATCAATGAGCAGTTCTTC.

This clonotype was counted only a few times. The J gene is TRBJ2-3, the V gene TRBV5-1, with TRBD2 matching 7 bases. V dropped 4 bases and J dropped 3; count of bases not matched to a gene: 8. Germline loops: CDR1 SGHRS, CDR2 YFSETQ. The CDR3 is 15 residues long. This chain's CDR3 is CASSNSGVPTDTQYF. In nucleotides, the CDR3 is TGCGCCAGCAGCAACAGCGGGGTTCCGACAGATACGCAGTATTTT.

The chain joins TRBV5-1 to TRBJ2-5, with D unclear. Trimming pared 0 bases from V and 2 bases from J, leaving 5 bases between. The CDR3 has 13 residues. The germline V gene encodes CDR1 SGHRS and CDR2 YFSETQ. As DNA, the CDR3 is TGCGCCAGCAGCTTGGAGGGTCAAGAGACCCAGTACTTC. Translation gives CASSLEGQETQYF. Drawing the rest from reference TRBV5-1 and TRBJ2-5, the complete variable domain is KAGVTQTPRYLIKTRGQQVTLSCSPISGHRSVSWYQQTPGQGLQFLFEYFSETQRNKGNFPGRFSGRQFSNSRSEMNVSTLELGDSALYLCASSLEGQETQYFGPGTRLLVL.

This clonotype was seen only a few times. CDR3 loop: CASNPTGGLTEAFF. CDR3 DNA: TGTGCCAGCAACCCGACAGGGGGCCTCACTGAAGCTTTCTTT. This chain joins TRBV25-1 and TRBJ1-1; 10 positions match TRBD1. Per germline, CDR1 MGHDK and CDR2 SYGVNS. The CDR3 is 14 amino acids. The ends lost 7 bases at V and 4 bases at J; junction bases unmatched: 6.

The chain employs TRBV5-1 and TRBJ2-3; D ambiguous. V was trimmed by 0 bases and J by 0 bases, leaving 11 bases between them. The CDR3 is 16 amino acids. The germline V gene has CDR1 SGHRS and CDR2 YFSETQ. The CDR3 sequence is CASSLGGAVSTDTQYF. CDR3 nucleotides: TGCGCCAGCAGCTTGGGTGGCGCAGTAAGCACAGATACGCAGTATTTT.

This clonotype was seen a few times. The gene calls are TRBV6-2 or TRBV6-3 and TRBJ2-1; D unclear. CDR3 length: 15 amino acids. With 2 bases removed from V and 0 bases from J, the gap between germline ends came to 8 bases. CDR1 MNHEY and CDR2 SVGEGT come from the germline V gene. CDR3 amino acids: CASSYAPPSYNEQFF. CDR3 DNA: TGTGCCAGCAGTTACGCACCCCCCTCCTACAATGAGCAGTTCTTC.

At least ten counts were recorded for this clonotype. The chain uses TRBV29-1 and TRBJ2-2, with D maybe TRBD2 (5 bases). The CDR3 covers 13 residues. V lost 7 bases and J lost 1, with 10 bases in between. The germline CDR1 and CDR2 sequences are SQVTM and ANQGSEA. The CDR3 loop reads CSARRGNTGELFF. The CDR3 nucleotides read TGCAGCGCGAGACGGGGGAACACCGGGGAGCTGTTTTTT.

This clonotype counts as medium-sized. The chain recombines TRBV14 with TRBJ2-2; unclear D gene. Trimming took 4 bases from V and 2 from J, leaving 8 bases between them. The CDR3 is made up of 14 amino acids. Germline V gene data show CDR1 as SGHDN and CDR2 as FVKESK. CDR3 protein: CASSPFLNTGELFF. The CDR3 DNA follows: TGTGCCAGCAGCCCTTTCCTTAACACCGGGGAGCTGTTTTTT.

The CDR3 sequence: CASSVAVRGHDQPQHF. For the CDR3, the DNA is TGTGCCAGCAGCGTGGCGGTCAGGGGGCACGATCAGCCCCAGCATTTT. The J gene is TRBJ1-5, the V gene TRBV5-5; 8 bases fit TRBD1. Germline V CDR1 and CDR2: SGHKS, YYEKEE (reference sequence). The CDR3 spans 16 residues. V shed 4 bases, J shed 5 bases, and the junction held 11 bases outside the gene matches.

The rearrangement links TRBV6-5 to TRBJ2-3; 9 bases map to TRBD1. After removal of 1 base from V and 5 bases from J, the junction contained 4 bases not matched to a gene. There are 15 residues in the CDR3. The V gene's germline CDR1 is MNHEY and CDR2 SVGAGI. CDR3 in amino acids: CASSYWGQGKDTQYF. CDR3 bases: TGTGCCAGCAGTTACTGGGGACAGGGAAAAGATACGCAGTATTTT.

This clonotype turned up a few times. This chain connects TRBV12-3 or TRBV12-4 to TRBJ1-3; 7 bases are shared with TRBD1. This CDR3 is 18 amino acids long. Losses at the gene ends were 5 bases for V and 0 bases for J; bases not matched to a gene: 13. The CDR3 reads CASSRPGQPTSSGNTIYF. CDR3 sequence (DNA): TGTGCCAGCAGTAGACCGGGACAGCCGACGAGCTCTGGAAACACCATATATTTT.

The chain has TRBV28 and TRBJ2-2; TRBD1 matches at 7 bases. The length of the CDR3 is 16 residues. Germline loops: CDR1 MDHEN, CDR2 SYDVKM. The ends lost 3 bases at V and 7 bases at J; junction bases unmatched: 11. The CDR3 loop is CASSLERKGAVGELFF. The CDR3 bases are TGTGCCAGCAGTTTGGAGCGAAAGGGGGCGGTCGGGGAGCTGTTTTTT. Complete variable domain (other parts from reference TRBV28 and TRBJ2-2): DVKVTQSSRYLVKRTGEKVFLECVQDMDHENMFWYRQDPGLGLRLIYFSYDVKMKEKGDIPEGYSVSREKKERFSLILESASTNQTSMYLCASSLERKGAVGELFFGEGSRLTVL.

This clonotype was detected many times. The chain has TRBV3-1 and TRBJ2-1; TRBD2 agrees at 7 bases. The germline V gene encodes CDR1 LGHDT and CDR2 YNNKEL (reference sequence). With V trimmed by 1 base and J by 7 bases, 4 bases remained unmatched. This CDR3 has 14 amino acids. The CDR3 loop is CASSQGAGRNEQFF. The DNA of the CDR3 is TGTGCCAGCAGCCAAGGAGCGGGGCGGAATGAGCAGTTCTTC.

V gene TRBV2 combines with J gene TRBJ2-3; 9 positions agree with TRBD1. V dropped 5 bases and J dropped 3; count of bases not matched to a gene: 21. The CDR3 totals 20 residues. Per the germline V gene, CDR1 is SNHLY and CDR2 is FYNNEI. The CDR3 coding sequence is TGTGCCAGCAGTTTCATCGGTGGGGTACAGGGGGCGTTCGGGACAGATACGCAGTATTTT. This gives the protein CASSFIGGVQGAFGTDTQYF.

This CDR3 is CAISEQGRDGYTF. CDR3 nucleotides: TGTGCCATCAGCGAACAGGGGAGGGATGGCTACACCTTC. The chain couples TRBV10-3 to TRBJ1-2; TRBD1 aligns across 7 bases. Germline CDR1 is ENHRY and CDR2 is SYGVKD. V shed 6 bases, J shed 6 bases, and the junction held 7 bases outside the gene matches. This CDR3 has 13 residues.

The chain has TRBV6-1 and TRBJ2-4, with TRBD1 identical over 10 bases. V dropped 7 bases and J dropped 0; count of bases not matched to a gene: 12. The CDR3 loop spans 18 amino acids. Germline CDR1 and CDR2: MNHNS and SASEGT. The CDR3 is CASTADRGDEGAKNIQYF. The CDR3 nucleotides read TGTGCCAGCACCGCGGACAGGGGGGATGAGGGAGCCAAAAACATTCAGTACTTC.

This clonotype appeared a few times. The gene calls are TRBV5-1 and TRBJ2-1; 11 bases align to TRBD1. CDR3 length equals 15 residues. Germline lookup yields CDR1 SGHRS and CDR2 YFSETQ. The junction had 9 bases not matched to a gene; V was cut back by 4 bases and J by 9 bases. The CDR3 DNA is TGCGCCAGCAGCCATGGGACAGGGGGTACCGGTGAGCAGTTCTTC. Translating it yields CASSHGTGGTGEQFF.

This clonotype was seen more than once but under ten times. This chain links TRBV5-1 with TRBJ1-2, with 8 bases that match TRBD1. V lost 3 bases, J lost 6 bases, and 7 bases stayed unmatched. The CDR3 length is 14 residues. The germline V gene has CDR1 SGHRS and CDR2 YFSETQ. CDR3 loop: CASSSAQGADGYTF. The DNA for the CDR3 is TGCGCCAGCAGCTCCGCGCAGGGGGCGGATGGCTACACCTTC.

The chain couples TRBV18 to TRBJ2-1, with 8 bases lining up with TRBD2. The CDR3 length is 16 residues. J lost 8 bases, V lost 2 bases, and 11 bases had no gene match. The germline gives CDR1 KGHSH, CDR2 LQKENI. The CDR3 is CASSPVISGSSDEQFF. CDR3 in DNA: TGTGCCAGCTCACCAGTAATAAGCGGGAGTAGCGATGAGCAGTTCTTC. Complete variable domain (other parts from reference TRBV18 and TRBJ2-1): NAGVMQNPRHLVRRRGQEARLRCSPMKGHSHVYWYRQLPEEGLKFMVYLQKENIIDESGMPKERFSAEFPKEGPSILRIQQVVRGDSAAYFCASSPVISGSSDEQFFGPGTRLTVL.

This chain joins TRBV7-8 and TRBJ2-1; TRBD2 agrees at 9 bases. The CDR3 loop spans 13 amino acids. The germline CDR1 and CDR2 sequences are SGHVS and FQNEAQ. V was clipped by 6 bases and J by 10 bases; unmatched bases: 7. CDR3 nucleotide sequence: TGTGCCAGCAGTTGGGCGGGAGGGGCCGAGCAGTTCTTC. It codes for CASSWAGGAEQFF.

This chain connects TRBV7-2 to TRBJ2-7, with 7 bases that match TRBD2. Per the germline V gene, CDR1 is SGHTA and CDR2 is FQGNSA. The CDR3 contains 15 residues. Trimming cost V 5 bases and J 3 bases; bases outside gene matches: 10. The CDR3 spells CASSRTGTTSYEQYF. The CDR3 DNA sequence: TGTGCCAGCAGCAGAACCGGGACTACGAGCTACGAGCAGTACTTC.

This clonotype has just a few counts. The CDR3 coding sequence is TGCAGCGTTGTACGCGGGAGGGCCCCCTACGAGCAGTACTTC. Translation gives CSVVRGRAPYEQYF. This chain connects TRBV29-1 to TRBJ2-7, with TRBD2 matching over 9 bases. The CDR3 length is 14 residues. Losses at the gene ends were 4 bases for V and 2 bases for J; bases not matched to a gene: 6. From germline, CDR1 is SQVTM and CDR2 ANQGSEA.

The sample holds a few counts of this clonotype. This chain connects TRBV7-2 to TRBJ1-2, with a possible D match to TRBD1 (5 bases). Trimming removed 4 bases from V and 4 bases from J, with 10 bases in between. The CDR3 is 13 residues long. Per the germline V gene, CDR1 is SGHTA and CDR2 is FQGNSA. CDR3 nucleotides: TGTGCCAGCAGCTGGGGCAGCATCTATGGCTACACCTTC. Translated: CASSWGSIYGYTF. Supplemented by reference TRBV7-2 and TRBJ1-2, the full variable domain reads GAGVSQSPSNKVTEKGKDVELRCDPISGHTALYWYRQSLGQGLEFLIYFQGNSAPDKSGLPSDRFSAERTGGSVSTLTIQRTQQEDSAVYLCASSWGSIYGYTFGSGTRLTVV.

The CDR3 DNA is TGTGCCAGCAGCCAAGTTGGGACCTTCTACGAGCAGTACTTC. Residues: CASSQVGTFYEQYF. The gene calls are TRBV14 and TRBJ2-7; either TRBD1 or TRBD2 may fit D (5 bases each). In germline, CDR1 is SGHDN, CDR2 FVKESK. Trimming left V 1 base short and J 3 bases short, with 10 bases between. The CDR3 is 14 amino acids.

This clonotype was recorded at least ten times. This sequence joins TRBV5-1 and TRBJ2-1, with D tentatively TRBD2 (5 bases). CDR1 SGHRS and CDR2 YFSETQ come from the germline V gene. Trimming pared 0 bases from V and 0 bases from J, leaving 7 bases between. The CDR3 has 15 amino acids. The CDR3 loop is CASSLAEGSYNEQFF. The DNA of the CDR3 is TGCGCCAGCAGCTTGGCCGAGGGCTCCTACAATGAGCAGTTCTTC.

This clonotype showed up just a few times. V and J are TRBV15 and TRBJ2-1; 8 bases are a match to TRBD2. CDR3 length: 13 residues. Per germline, CDR1 LNHNV and CDR2 YYDKDF (reference sequence). Losses at the gene ends were 8 bases for V and 4 bases for J; bases not matched to a gene: 4. The CDR3 DNA sequence: TGTGCCACCTCCGGGGGGGGATACAATGAGCAGTTCTTC. Amino acids: CATSGGGYNEQFF. Full variable domain (outside the CDR3, taken from reference TRBV15 and TRBJ2-1): DAMVIQNPRYQVTQFGKPVTLSCSQTLNHNVMYWYQQKSSQAPKLLFHYYDKDFNNEADTPDNFQSRRPNTSFCFLDIRSPGLGDTAMYLCATSGGGYNEQFFGPGTRLTVL.

This clonotype was detected many times. The genes are TRBV3-1 and TRBJ2-7; TRBD2 matches 9 bases. V shed 5 bases and J 2 bases; nucleotides not matched to a gene: 4. The CDR3 runs 14 residues. Germline CDR1 and CDR2: LGHDT and YNNKEL (reference sequence). The CDR3 nucleotides read TGTGCCAGCAGCTCTAGCGGGGTTCCCTACGAGCAGTACTTC. It specifies CASSSSGVPYEQYF.

This clonotype has only a few counts. The chain employs TRBV20-1 and TRBJ2-5; D not certain. Germline CDR1 is DFQATT and CDR2 is SNEGSKA (reference sequence). The CDR3 loop spans 11 amino acids. The V end lost 4 bases, the J end lost 0 bases, and 3 bases lay between the germline ends. CDR3 loop: CSATHQETQYF. The CDR3 DNA reads as TGCAGTGCTACGCACCAAGAGACCCAGTACTTC.

This clonotype was seen a handful of times. The chain couples TRBV11-2 to TRBJ2-7, with D perhaps TRBD2 (6 bases). Germline CDR1 reads SGHAT; CDR2 reads FQNNGV. This CDR3 spans 15 amino acids. Deletions cut 3 bases from V and 6 bases from J, with 18 bases between. The CDR3 DNA reads as TGTGCCAGCAGCTTGGGACTTCCCCGGTTCGGCGAGCAGTACTTC. Protein sequence: CASSLGLPRFGEQYF.

This chain joins TRBV2 and TRBJ2-7; the D call may be TRBD1 or TRBD2 (6 bases each). This CDR3 has 14 amino acids. Germline assignment: CDR1 SNHLY and CDR2 FYNNEI. V was clipped by 7 bases and J by 6 bases, with 19 bases between them. The CDR3 protein is CASTYVGGHGEQYF. The CDR3 DNA reads as TGTGCCAGCACCTATGTTGGGGGGCACGGCGAGCAGTACTTC.

A note on this clonotype: The junction shows a germline mismatch at one end, possibly a read error. In DNA, the CDR3 is TGTGCCAGCAGCCCGGTGTCCGAGACGCATCAGTTGATCTTC. Translated: CASSPVSETHQLIF. The chain uses TRBV7-9 and TRBJ2-1; D unresolved. The germline gives CDR1 SEHNR, CDR2 FQNEAQ (reference sequence). CDR3 length: 14 amino acids.